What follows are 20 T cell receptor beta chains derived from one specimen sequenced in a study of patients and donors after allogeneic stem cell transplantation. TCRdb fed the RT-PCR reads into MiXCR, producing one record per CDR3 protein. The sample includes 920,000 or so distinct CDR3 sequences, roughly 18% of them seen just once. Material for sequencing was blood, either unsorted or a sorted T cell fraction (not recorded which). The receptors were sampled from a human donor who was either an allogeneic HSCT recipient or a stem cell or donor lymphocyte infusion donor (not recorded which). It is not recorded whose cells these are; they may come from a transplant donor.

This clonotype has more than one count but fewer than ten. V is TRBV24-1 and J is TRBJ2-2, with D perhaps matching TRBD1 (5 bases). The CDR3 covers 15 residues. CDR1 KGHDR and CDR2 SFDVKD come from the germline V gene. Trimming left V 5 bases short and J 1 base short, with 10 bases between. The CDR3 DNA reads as TGTGCCACCAGTGGTCCAGGGTTGAACACCGGGGAGCTGTTTTTT. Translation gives CATSGPGLNTGELFF.

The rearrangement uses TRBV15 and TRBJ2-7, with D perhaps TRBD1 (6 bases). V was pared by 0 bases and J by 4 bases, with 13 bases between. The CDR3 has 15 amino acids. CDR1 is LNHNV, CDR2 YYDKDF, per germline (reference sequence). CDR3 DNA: TGTGCCACCAGCAGAGATATCGACAGGATATACGAGCAGTACTTC. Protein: CATSRDIDRIYEQYF. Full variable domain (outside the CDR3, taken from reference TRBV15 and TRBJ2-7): DAMVIQNPRYQVTQFGKPVTLSCSQTLNHNVMYWYQQKSSQAPKLLFHYYDKDFNNEADTPDNFQSRRPNTSFCFLDIRSPGLGDTAMYLCATSRDIDRIYEQYFGPGTRLTVT.

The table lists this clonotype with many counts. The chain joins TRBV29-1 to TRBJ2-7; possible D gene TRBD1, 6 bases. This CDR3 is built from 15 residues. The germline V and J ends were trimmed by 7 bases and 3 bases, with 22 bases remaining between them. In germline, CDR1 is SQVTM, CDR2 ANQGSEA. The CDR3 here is CSADSGVRKNYEQYF. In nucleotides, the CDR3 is TGCAGCGCCGACTCAGGGGTCCGAAAAAACTACGAGCAGTACTTC.

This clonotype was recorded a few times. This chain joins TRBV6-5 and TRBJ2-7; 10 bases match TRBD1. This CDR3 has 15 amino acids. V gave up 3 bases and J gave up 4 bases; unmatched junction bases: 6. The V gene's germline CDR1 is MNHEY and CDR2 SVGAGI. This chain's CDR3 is CASSYGTGDMYEQYF. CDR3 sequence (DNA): TGTGCCAGCAGTTATGGGACAGGGGATATGTACGAGCAGTACTTC.

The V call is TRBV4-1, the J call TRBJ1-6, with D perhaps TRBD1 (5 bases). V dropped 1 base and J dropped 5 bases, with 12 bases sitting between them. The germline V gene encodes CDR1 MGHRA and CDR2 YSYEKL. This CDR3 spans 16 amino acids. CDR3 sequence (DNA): TGCGCCAGCAGCCAAGCCGAGGGACTAAATAATTCACCCCTCCACTTT. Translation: CASSQAEGLNNSPLHF.

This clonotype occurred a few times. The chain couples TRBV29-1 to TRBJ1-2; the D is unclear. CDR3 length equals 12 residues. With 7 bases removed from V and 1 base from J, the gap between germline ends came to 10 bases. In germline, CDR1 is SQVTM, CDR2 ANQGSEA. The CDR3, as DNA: TGCAGCGGGAGGTGGGATAACTATGGCTACACCTTC. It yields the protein CSGRWDNYGYTF.

CDR3: CASSYTSGGDNEQFF. The CDR3 bases are TGTGCCAGCAGCTATACTAGCGGAGGGGACAATGAGCAGTTCTTC. This chain connects TRBV27 to TRBJ2-1; TRBD2 aligns across 8 bases. The trim removed 6 bases at V and 5 bases at J, leaving 9 bases unmatched. The CDR3 sequence is 15 residues long. Germline loops: CDR1 MNHEY, CDR2 SMNVEV (reference sequence).

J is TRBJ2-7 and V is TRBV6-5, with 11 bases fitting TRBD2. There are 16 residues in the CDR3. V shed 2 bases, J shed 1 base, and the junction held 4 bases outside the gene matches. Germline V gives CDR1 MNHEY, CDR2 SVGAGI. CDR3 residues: CASSYGTSGTSYEQYF. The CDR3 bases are TGTGCCAGCAGTTACGGGACTAGCGGAACGTCCTACGAGCAGTACTTC.

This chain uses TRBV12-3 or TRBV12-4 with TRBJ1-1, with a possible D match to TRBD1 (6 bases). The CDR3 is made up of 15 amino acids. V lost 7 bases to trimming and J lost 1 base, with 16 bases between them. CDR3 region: CASTPPRGPNTEAFF. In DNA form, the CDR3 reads TGTGCCAGCACCCCTCCCAGGGGCCCGAACACTGAAGCTTTCTTT.

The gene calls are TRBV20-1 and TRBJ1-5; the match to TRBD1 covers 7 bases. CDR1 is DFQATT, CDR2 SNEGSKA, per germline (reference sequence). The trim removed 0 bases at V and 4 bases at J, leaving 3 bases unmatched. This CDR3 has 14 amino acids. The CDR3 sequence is CSARDWDRNQPQHF. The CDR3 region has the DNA TGCAGTGCTAGAGATTGGGACAGAAATCAGCCCCAGCATTTT.

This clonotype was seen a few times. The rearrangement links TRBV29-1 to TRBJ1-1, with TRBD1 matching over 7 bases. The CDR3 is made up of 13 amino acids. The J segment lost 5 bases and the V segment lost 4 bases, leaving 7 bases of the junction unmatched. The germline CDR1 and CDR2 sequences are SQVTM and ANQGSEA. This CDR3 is CSVARGLGTEAFF. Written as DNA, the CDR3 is TGCAGCGTTGCAAGGGGGCTAGGGACTGAAGCTTTCTTT.

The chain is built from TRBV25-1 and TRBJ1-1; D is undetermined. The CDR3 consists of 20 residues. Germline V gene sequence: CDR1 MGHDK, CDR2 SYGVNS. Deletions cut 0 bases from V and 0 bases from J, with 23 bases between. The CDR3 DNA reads TGTGCCAGCAGTGAATACCGGGTAGCCGTGACCTCGGGAATGAACACTGAAGCTTTCTTT. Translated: CASSEYRVAVTSGMNTEAFF.

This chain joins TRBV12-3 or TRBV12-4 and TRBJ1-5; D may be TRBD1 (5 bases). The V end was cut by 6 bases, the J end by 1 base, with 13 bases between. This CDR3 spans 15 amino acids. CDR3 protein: CASSHRQISNQPQHF. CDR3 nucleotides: TGTGCCAGCAGCCACAGACAGATCAGCAATCAGCCCCAGCATTTT.

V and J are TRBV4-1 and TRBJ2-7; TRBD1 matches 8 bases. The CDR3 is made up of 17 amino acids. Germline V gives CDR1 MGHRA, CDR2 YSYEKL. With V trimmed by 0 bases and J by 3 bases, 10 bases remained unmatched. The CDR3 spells CASSQERNSGQDYEQYF. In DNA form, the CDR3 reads TGCGCCAGCAGCCAAGAGAGAAATTCGGGACAGGACTACGAGCAGTACTTC.

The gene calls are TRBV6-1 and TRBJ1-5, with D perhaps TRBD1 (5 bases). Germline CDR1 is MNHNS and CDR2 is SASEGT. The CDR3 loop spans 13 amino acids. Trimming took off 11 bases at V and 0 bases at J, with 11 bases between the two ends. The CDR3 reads CASGGFSNQPQHF. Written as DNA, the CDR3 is TGTGCCTCCGGGGGGTTTAGCAATCAGCCCCAGCATTTT.

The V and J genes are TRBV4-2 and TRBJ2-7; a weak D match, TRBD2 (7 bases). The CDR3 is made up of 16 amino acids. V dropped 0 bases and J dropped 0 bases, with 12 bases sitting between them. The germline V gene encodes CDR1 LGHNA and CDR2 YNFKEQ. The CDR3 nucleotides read TGTGCCAGCAGCCAAGAGGTCGCGGGGGCCTCCTACGAGCAGTACTTC. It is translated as CASSQEVAGASYEQYF.

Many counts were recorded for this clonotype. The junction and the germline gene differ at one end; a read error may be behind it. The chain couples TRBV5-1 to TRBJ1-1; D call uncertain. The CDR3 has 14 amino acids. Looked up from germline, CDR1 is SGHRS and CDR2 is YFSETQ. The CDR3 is CASSLDPRNTEAFF. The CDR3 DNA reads TGTGCCAGCAGCTTAGATCCGAGGAACACTGAAGCTTTCTTT.

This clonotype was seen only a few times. The CDR3 sequence is CASSLVGRGRDRGHEQFF. CDR3 nucleotide sequence: TGTGCCAGCAGCTTAGTAGGCCGAGGAAGGGACAGGGGGCATGAGCAGTTCTTC. The rearrangement links TRBV7-8 to TRBJ2-1; 12 bases are shared with TRBD1. This CDR3 region has 18 residues. CDR1 SGHVS and CDR2 FQNEAQ come from the germline V gene. Trimming took 1 base from V and 8 from J; bases not matched to a gene: 12.

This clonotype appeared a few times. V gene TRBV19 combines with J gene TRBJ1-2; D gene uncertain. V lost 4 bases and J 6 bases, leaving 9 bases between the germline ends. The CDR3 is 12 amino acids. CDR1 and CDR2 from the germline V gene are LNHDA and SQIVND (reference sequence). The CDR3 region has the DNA TGTGCCAGTAGTACCCTGGGAGATGGCTACACCTTC. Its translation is CASSTLGDGYTF.

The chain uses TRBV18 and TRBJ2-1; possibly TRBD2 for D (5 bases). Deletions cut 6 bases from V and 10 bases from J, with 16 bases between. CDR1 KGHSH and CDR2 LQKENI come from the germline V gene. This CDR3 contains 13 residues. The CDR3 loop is CASSPGGGVEQFF. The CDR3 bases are TGTGCCAGCTCCCCCGGAGGTGGGGTGGAGCAGTTCTTC.